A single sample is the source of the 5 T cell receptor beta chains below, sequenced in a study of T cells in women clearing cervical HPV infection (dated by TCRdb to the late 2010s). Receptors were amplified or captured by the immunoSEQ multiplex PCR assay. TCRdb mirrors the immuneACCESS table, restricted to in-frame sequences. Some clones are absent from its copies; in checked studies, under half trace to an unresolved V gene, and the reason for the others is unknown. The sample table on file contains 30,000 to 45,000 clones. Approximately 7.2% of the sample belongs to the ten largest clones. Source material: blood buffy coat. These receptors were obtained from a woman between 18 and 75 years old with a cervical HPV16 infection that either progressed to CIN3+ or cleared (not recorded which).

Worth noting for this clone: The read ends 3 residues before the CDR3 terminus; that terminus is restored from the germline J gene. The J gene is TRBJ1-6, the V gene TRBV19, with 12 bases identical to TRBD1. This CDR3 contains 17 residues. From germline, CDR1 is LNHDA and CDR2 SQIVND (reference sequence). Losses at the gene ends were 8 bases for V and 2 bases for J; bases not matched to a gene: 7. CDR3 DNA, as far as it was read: TGTGCCAGTCGTCCCGGGACAGGGGGCCCCTATAATTCACCC. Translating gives CASRPGTGGPYNSP. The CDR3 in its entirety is CASRPGTGGPYNSPLHF.

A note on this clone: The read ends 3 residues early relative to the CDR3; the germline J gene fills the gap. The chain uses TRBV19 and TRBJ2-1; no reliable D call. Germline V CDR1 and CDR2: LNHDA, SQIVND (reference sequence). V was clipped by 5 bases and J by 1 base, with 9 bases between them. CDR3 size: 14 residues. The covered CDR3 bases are TGTGCCAGTAGTCCCCGGGTTTCCTACAATGAG. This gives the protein CASSPRVSYNE. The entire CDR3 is CASSPRVSYNEQFF.

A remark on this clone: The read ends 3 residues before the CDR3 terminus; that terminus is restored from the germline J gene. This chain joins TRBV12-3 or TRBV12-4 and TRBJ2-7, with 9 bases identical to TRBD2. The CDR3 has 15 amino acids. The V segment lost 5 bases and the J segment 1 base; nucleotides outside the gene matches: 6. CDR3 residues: CASSKGGGASYEQYF. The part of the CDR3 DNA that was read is TGTGCCAGCAGTAAAGGCGGGGGGGCTTCCTACGAG.

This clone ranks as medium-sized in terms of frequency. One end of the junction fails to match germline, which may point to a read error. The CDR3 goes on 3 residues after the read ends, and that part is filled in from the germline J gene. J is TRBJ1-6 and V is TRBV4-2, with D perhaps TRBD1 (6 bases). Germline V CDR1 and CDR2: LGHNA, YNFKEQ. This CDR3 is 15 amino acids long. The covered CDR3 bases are TGCGCCAGCAGCCAAGAGAAAGGACAGAATTCACCC. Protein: CASSQEKGQNSP. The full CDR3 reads CASSQEKGQNSPLHF.

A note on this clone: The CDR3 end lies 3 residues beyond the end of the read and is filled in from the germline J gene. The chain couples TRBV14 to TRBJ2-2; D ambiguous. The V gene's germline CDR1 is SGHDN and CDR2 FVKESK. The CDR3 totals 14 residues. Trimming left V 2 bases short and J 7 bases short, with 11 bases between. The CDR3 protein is CASSQISTGGELFF. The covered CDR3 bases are TGTGCCAGCAGCCAAATTTCGACTGGCGGGGAG.